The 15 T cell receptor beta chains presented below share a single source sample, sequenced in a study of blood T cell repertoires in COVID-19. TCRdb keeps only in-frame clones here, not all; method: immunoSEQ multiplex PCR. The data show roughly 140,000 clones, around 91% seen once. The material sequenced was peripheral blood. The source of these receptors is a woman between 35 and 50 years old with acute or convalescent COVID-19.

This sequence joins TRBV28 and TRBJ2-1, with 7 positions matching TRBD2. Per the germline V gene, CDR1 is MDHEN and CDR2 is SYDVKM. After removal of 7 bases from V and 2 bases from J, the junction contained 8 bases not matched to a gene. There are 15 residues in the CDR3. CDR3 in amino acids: CASIRGGLAYNEQFF. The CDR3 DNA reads TGTGCCAGCATCCGGGGCGGACTAGCCTACAATGAGCAGTTCTTC.

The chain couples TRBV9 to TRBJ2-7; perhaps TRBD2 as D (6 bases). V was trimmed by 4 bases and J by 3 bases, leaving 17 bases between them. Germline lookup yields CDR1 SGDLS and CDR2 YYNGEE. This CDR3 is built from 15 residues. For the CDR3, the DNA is TGTGCCAGCAGCCGTGGGCAGGAGGGGATCTACGAGCAGTACTTC. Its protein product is CASSRGQEGIYEQYF.

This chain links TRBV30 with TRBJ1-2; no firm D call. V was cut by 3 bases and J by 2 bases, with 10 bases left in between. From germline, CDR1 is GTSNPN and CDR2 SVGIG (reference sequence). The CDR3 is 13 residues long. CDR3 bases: TGTGCCTGGAGGGGGAGGGAGAACTATGGCTACACCTTC. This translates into CAWRGRENYGYTF.

CDR3 in amino acids: CASSEWFRTSGRTDTQYF. Here the CDR3 DNA reads TGTGCCAGTAGCGAGTGGTTCAGGACTAGCGGGAGGACAGATACGCAGTATTTT. The gene calls are TRBV19 and TRBJ2-3; 14 bases agree with TRBD2. The V gene end was trimmed by 6 bases and the J gene end by 3 bases; junction bases not matched to a gene: 11. The germline V gene has CDR1 LNHDA and CDR2 SQIVND (reference sequence). The CDR3 extends over 18 amino acids.

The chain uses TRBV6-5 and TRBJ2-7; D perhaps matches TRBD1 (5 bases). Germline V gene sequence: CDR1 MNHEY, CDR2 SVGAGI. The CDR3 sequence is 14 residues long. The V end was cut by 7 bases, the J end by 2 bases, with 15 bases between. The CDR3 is CASTKTEVTYEQYF. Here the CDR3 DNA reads TGTGCCAGCACCAAGACAGAAGTAACCTACGAGCAGTACTTC.

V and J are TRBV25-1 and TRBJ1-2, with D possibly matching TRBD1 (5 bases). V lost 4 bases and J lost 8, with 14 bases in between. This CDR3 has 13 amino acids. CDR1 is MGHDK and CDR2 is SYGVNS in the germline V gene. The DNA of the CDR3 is TGTGCCAGCAGTGGGGCAGGGCCCGGGGGCTACACCTTC. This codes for CASSGAGPGGYTF.

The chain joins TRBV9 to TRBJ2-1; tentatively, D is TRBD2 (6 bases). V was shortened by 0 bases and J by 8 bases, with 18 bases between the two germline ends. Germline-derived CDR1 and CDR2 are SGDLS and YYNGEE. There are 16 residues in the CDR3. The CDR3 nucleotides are TGTGCCAGCAGCGTAGCGGGCGGGATTACAGTCGATGAGCAGTTCTTC. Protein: CASSVAGGITVDEQFF.

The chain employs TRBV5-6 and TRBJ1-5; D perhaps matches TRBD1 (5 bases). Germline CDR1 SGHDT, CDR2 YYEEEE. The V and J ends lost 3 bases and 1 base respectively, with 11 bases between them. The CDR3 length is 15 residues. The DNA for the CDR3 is TGTGCCAGCAGCTATCAGGGTGGGAGCAATCAGCCCCAGCATTTT. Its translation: CASSYQGGSNQPQHF.

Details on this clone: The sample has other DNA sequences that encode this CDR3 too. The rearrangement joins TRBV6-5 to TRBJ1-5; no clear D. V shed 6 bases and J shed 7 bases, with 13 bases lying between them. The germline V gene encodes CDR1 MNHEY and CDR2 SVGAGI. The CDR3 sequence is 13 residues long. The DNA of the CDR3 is TGTGCCAGCAGCAGAGGCAGTAACCAGCCCCAGCATTTT. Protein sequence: CASSRGSNQPQHF.

Here the CDR3 DNA reads TGTGCCAGCAGCTTAGAACAGGGATCCAATCAGCCCCAGCATTTT. It codes for CASSLEQGSNQPQHF. This chain links TRBV11-2 with TRBJ1-5; perhaps TRBD1 as D (6 bases). Between the trimmed V and J ends, which lost 0 bases and 3 bases, there was a span of 9 bases. The CDR3 has 15 residues. Germline V gene data show CDR1 as SGHAT and CDR2 as FQNNGV.

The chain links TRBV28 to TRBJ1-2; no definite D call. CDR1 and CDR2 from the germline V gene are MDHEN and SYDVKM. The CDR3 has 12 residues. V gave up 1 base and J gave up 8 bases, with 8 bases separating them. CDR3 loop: CASSLYSIGYTF. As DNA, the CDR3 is TGTGCCAGCAGTTTATACTCGATCGGCTACACCTTC.

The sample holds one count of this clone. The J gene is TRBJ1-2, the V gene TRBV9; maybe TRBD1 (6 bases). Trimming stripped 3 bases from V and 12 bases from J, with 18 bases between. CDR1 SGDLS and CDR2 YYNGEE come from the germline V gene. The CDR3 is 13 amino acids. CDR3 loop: CASSGRTAGENTF. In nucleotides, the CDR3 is TGTGCCAGCAGCGGAAGGACAGCCGGGGAGAACACCTTC.

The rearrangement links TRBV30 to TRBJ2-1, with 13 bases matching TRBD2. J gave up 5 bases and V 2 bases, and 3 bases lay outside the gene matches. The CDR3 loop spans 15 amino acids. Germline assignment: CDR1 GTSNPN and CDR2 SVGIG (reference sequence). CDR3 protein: CAWSMGLAGNNEQFF. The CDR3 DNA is TGTGCCTGGAGTATGGGACTAGCGGGAAACAATGAGCAGTTCTTC. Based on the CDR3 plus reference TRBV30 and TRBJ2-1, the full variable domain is SQTIHQWPATLVQPVGSPLSLECTVEGTSNPNLYWYRQAAGRGLQLLFYSVGIGQISSEVPQNLSASRPQDRQFILSSKKLLLSDSGFYLCAWSMGLAGNNEQFFGPGTRLTVL.

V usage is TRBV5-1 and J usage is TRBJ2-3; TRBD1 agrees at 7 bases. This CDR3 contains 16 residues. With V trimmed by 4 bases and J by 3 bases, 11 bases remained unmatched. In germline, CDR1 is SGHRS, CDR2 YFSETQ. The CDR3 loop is CASSADPGQLTDTQYF. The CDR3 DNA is TGCGCCAGCAGCGCCGATCCGGGACAGCTAACAGATACGCAGTATTTT.

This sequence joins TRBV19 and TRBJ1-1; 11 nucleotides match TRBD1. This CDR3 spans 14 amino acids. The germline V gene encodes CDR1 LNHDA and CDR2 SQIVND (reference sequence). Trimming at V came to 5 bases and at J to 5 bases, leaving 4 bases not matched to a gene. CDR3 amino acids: CASSPDRGLTEAFF. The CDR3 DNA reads TGTGCCAGTAGTCCGGACAGGGGGCTTACTGAAGCTTTCTTT.